This T cell receptor beta chain stems from a study of blood T cell repertoires in COVID-19. Study at large: The study drew acute and convalescent COVID-19 samples from the United States, Italy and Spain.

From germline, CDR1 is LGHNA and CDR2 YSLEER. CDR3 length: 18 amino acids. V lost 0 bases and J lost 2; bases outside the gene matches: 11. Original handling: Quantification of nucleated cells was approximated via reference gene primer amplification. The protocol was immunoSEQ multiplex PCR, while the TCRdb copy is restricted to in-frame clones and leaves out a portion. D and trimming come from the DNA, and the V and J calls and clone size come from that table. The sample has over 70,000 clones, 75% to 85% seen once. This chain connects TRBV4-3 to TRBJ2-3; 7 bases agree with TRBD2. Sequences were obtained from peripheral blood. This TCR was sampled from a woman in her sixties or seventies with acute or convalescent COVID-19. The CDR3 loop is CASSQDRFGGGNTDTQYF. CDR3 sequence (DNA): TGCGCCAGCAGCCAAGACCGCTTTGGCGGGGGTAACACAGATACGCAGTATTTT.